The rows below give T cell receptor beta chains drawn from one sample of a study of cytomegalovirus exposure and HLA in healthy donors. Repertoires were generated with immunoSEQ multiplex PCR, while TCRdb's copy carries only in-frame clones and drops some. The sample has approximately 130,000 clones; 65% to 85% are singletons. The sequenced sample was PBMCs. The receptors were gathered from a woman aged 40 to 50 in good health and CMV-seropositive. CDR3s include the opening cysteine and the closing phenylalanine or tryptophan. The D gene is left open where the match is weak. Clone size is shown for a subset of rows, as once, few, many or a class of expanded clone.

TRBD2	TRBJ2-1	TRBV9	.	CASSVVGLAGYNEQFF	TGTGCCAGCAGCGTAGTGGGACTAGCGGGTTACAATGAGCAGTTCTTC
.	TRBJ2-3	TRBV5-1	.	CASSLGSDTQYF	TGCGCCAGCAGCTTGGGTTCGGATACGCAGTATTTT
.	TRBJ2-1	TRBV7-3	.	CASSLNRDFSYNEQFF	TGTGCCAGCAGCCTCAACCGGGACTTCTCCTACAATGAGCAGTTCTTC
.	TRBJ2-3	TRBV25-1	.	CASSDAGRHTDTQYF	TGTGCCAGCAGTGATGCCGGGAGACACACAGATACGCAGTATTTT
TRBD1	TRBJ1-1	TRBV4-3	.	CASSQDRGTEAFF	TGCGCCAGCAGCCAAGACAGGGGGACTGAAGCTTTCTTT
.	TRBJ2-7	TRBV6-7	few	CASSYWDMRLDEQYF	TGTGCCAGCAGTTACTGGGACATGAGACTGGACGAGCAGTACTTC
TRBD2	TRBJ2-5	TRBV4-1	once	CASSQALLAGQETQYF	TGCGCCAGCAGCCAAGCCCTCCTAGCGGGGCAAGAGACCCAGTACTTC
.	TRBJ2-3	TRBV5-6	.	CASSPASVGASTDTQYF	TGTGCCAGCAGCCCGGCCTCTGTGGGGGCGAGCACAGATACGCAGTATTTT
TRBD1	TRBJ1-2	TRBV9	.	CASSVEGYRGPRGYTF	TGTGCCAGCAGCGTTGAGGGGTACAGGGGGCCGCGGGGCTACACCTTC
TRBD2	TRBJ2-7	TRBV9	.	CASSVTSGGDRYEQYF	TGTGCCAGCAGCGTAACTAGCGGGGGGGATCGATACGAGCAGTACTTC
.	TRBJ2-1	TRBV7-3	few	CASSRVAGNYNEQFF	TGTGCCAGCAGCCGAGTTGCGGGCAATTACAATGAGCAGTTCTTC
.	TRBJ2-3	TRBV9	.	CASTGFNTDTQYF	TGTGCCAGCACCGGTTTCAACACAGATACGCAGTATTTT
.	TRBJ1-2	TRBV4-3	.	CASSHLADSAYGYTF	TGCGCCAGCAGTCATCTCGCGGACAGTGCTTATGGCTACACCTTC
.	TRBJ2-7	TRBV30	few	CAWSVVGVEQYF	TGTGCCTGGAGTGTAGTAGGGGTCGAGCAGTACTTC
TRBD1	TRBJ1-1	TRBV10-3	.	CASVLRGQGARTEAFF	TGTGCCAGCGTTCTAAGGGGACAGGGGGCCCGCACTGAAGCTTTCTTT
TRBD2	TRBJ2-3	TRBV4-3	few	CASSHRAGDADTQYF	TGCGCCAGCAGCCACCGAGCGGGAGACGCAGATACGCAGTATTTT
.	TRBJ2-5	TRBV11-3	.	CASSLGLQETQYF	TGTGCCAGCAGCCTGGGACTTCAAGAGACCCAGTACTTC
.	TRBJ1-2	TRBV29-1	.	CSVKPRDTNYGYTF	TGCAGCGTTAAACCCCGTGACACTAACTATGGCTACACCTTC
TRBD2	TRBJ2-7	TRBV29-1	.	CSVVGLAASYEQYF	TGCAGCGTTGTAGGACTAGCTGCTTCCTACGAGCAGTACTTC
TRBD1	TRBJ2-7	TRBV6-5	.	CASSPPGTGYEQYF	TGTGCCAGCAGTCCCCCCGGGACAGGCTACGAGCAGTACTTC
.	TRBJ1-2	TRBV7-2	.	CASSPLDYRGYTF	TGTGCCAGCAGCCCATTAGACTACCGTGGCTACACCTTC
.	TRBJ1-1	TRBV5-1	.	CASSLGGLRMNTEAFF	TGCGCCAGCAGCTTGGGGGGACTTCGGATGAACACTGAAGCTTTCTTT
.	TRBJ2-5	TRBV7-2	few	CASSSQGSETQYF	TGTGCCAGCAGCTCGCAGGGTTCAGAGACCCAGTACTTC
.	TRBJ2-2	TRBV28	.	CASKSANTGELFF	TGTGCCAGCAAGAGCGCGAACACCGGGGAGCTGTTTTTT
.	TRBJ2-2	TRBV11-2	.	CASSLGQYNTGELFF	TGTGCCAGCAGCTTAGGGCAGTATAACACCGGGGAGCTGTTTTTT
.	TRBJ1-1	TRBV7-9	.	CASSSPQGTEAFF	TGTGCCAGCAGCTCACCCCAGGGAACTGAAGCTTTCTTT
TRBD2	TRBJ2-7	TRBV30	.	CAWSGGLAGYEQYF	TGTGCCTGGAGTGGAGGACTAGCGGGCTACGAGCAGTACTTC
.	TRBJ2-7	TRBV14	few	CASSQIQGQSQYEQYF	TGTGCCAGCAGCCAAATCCAGGGCCAAAGCCAGTACGAGCAGTACTTC
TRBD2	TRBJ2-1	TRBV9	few	CASTVGGGGGTNEQFF	TGTGCCAGCACCGTCGGGGGGGGCGGGGGAACTAATGAGCAGTTCTTC